Listed here are 26 T cell receptor beta chains from one sample, sequenced in a study of T cells in Graves' hyperthyroidism and ophthalmopathy. The CDR3 regions of TCR beta were amplified from RNA transcripts. When the TCR CDR3 underwent first-round RT-PCR, the HTBI primer set was used. MiXCR, run by TCRdb on the multiplex PCR reads, gives a single entry per CDR3 protein. Of roughly 570,000 distinct CDR3 sequences listed, about 15% are singletons. Source material: blood. The receptors shown here come from a woman aged 30 to 39 with Graves' hyperthyroidism.

This sequence joins TRBV27 and TRBJ2-2; 11 bases align to TRBD2. This CDR3 region has 18 residues. V trimming: 5 bases; J trimming: 5 bases; junction bases outside the gene matches: 13. Germline CDR1 is MNHEY and CDR2 is SMNVEV (reference sequence). Written as DNA, the CDR3 is TGTGCCAGCAGTCTAGGGTCATTAGCGGGAGGGCCTACCGGGGAGCTGTTTTTT. This translates into CASSLGSLAGGPTGELFF.

The chain joins TRBV7-9 to TRBJ2-1, with D perhaps TRBD1 (6 bases). This CDR3 is 15 amino acids long. Germline loops: CDR1 SEHNR, CDR2 FQNEAQ (reference sequence). V lost 3 bases, J lost 1 base, and 10 bases lay in between. As DNA, the CDR3 is TGTGCCAGCAGCTTTAAGGGGGAATCCTACAATGAGCAGTTCTTC. Encoded protein: CASSFKGESYNEQFF.

This clonotype was counted a few times. The chain recombines TRBV7-6 with TRBJ2-1; TRBD2 is a possible D gene (6 bases). Germline V gives CDR1 SGHVS, CDR2 FNYEAQ. V was pared by 6 bases and J by 6 bases, with 24 bases between. The CDR3 spans 17 residues. CDR3 region: CASRRTTSFFAVNEQFF. The DNA for the CDR3 is TGTGCCAGCAGGCGAACGACTAGTTTCTTTGCCGTCAATGAGCAGTTCTTC.

This clonotype was seen at least ten times. The chain links TRBV3-1 to TRBJ1-1, with D maybe TRBD1 (6 bases). Germline V gene data show CDR1 as LGHDT and CDR2 as YNNKEL (reference sequence). This CDR3 has 15 residues. Trimming took 4 bases from V and 6 from J, leaving 18 bases between them. The CDR3 loop reads CASSPRDGTFSEAFF. As DNA, the CDR3 is TGTGCCAGCAGCCCAAGAGATGGGACATTCTCTGAAGCTTTCTTT.

V is TRBV20-1 and J is TRBJ1-5; 10 bases match TRBD1. This CDR3 has 16 residues. V trimming: 4 bases; J trimming: 6 bases; junction bases outside the gene matches: 12. Germline CDR1 and CDR2: DFQATT and SNEGSKA (reference sequence). CDR3 region: CSANKGQGVGAQPQHF. CDR3 in DNA: TGCAGTGCTAACAAAGGACAGGGGGTTGGGGCTCAGCCCCAGCATTTT.

About this clonotype: The junction departs from germline at one end; a sequencing error may be responsible. The J gene is TRBJ2-1, the V gene TRBV4-2; possibly TRBD2 for D (6 bases). The V gene's germline CDR1 is LGHNA and CDR2 YNFKEQ. This CDR3 has 13 residues. In DNA form, the CDR3 reads TGTGCCTGCAGCCAAACACTAGCTGATGAGCAGTTCTTC. The encoded protein is CACSQTLADEQFF.

The CDR3: CSARSLAAAHNEQFF. The CDR3, as DNA: TGCAGTGCTAGATCACTAGCGGCTGCTCACAATGAGCAGTTCTTC. The chain employs TRBV20-1 and TRBJ2-1, with 8 nucleotides matching TRBD2. This CDR3 spans 15 amino acids. Germline CDR1 and CDR2: DFQATT and SNEGSKA (reference sequence). V gave up 2 bases and J gave up 5 bases; unmatched junction bases: 8.

The V gene is TRBV4-2, the J gene TRBJ2-5; TRBD1 aligns across 8 bases. Germline V gives CDR1 LGHNA, CDR2 YNFKEQ. The trim removed 0 bases at V and 11 bases at J, leaving 5 bases unmatched. This CDR3 is 13 amino acids long. This CDR3 reads CASSQDRDRPQYF. DNA for the CDR3: TGTGCCAGCAGCCAAGACCGGGACAGGCCTCAGTACTTC.

Note on this clonotype: Being one base from a much bigger clone, this may be a read error. The V call is TRBV28, the J call TRBJ1-2; D call uncertain. Per germline, CDR1 MDHEN and CDR2 SYDVKM. The CDR3 runs 14 residues. Trimming pared 6 bases from V and 1 base from J, leaving 12 bases between. CDR3 sequence (DNA): TGTGCCAGCAGCCTTAACGCCCTTAACTATGGCTACACCTTC. This encodes CASSLNALNYGYTF.

This clonotype was detected many times. The chain couples TRBV18 to TRBJ1-4, with a possible D match to TRBD1 (5 bases). The V end lost 3 bases, the J end lost 5 bases, and 10 bases lay between the germline ends. The CDR3 is made up of 14 amino acids. Per germline, CDR1 KGHSH and CDR2 LQKENI. This CDR3 is CASSPRRTNEKLFF. The CDR3 coding sequence is TGTGCCAGCTCACCGAGAAGGACAAATGAAAAACTGTTTTTT.

This clonotype was counted at least ten times. The V gene is TRBV27, the J gene TRBJ2-3, with D tentatively TRBD1 or TRBD2 (5 bases each). CDR1 is MNHEY and CDR2 is SMNVEV in the germline V gene (reference sequence). The V and J ends lost 4 bases and 2 bases respectively, with 19 bases between them. CDR3 length: 17 amino acids. For the CDR3, the DNA is TGTGCCAGCAGTTCCTTAGTCCGGGACGCCCCCACAGATACGCAGTATTTT. This translates into CASSSLVRDAPTDTQYF.

This clonotype has at least ten counts. This chain's CDR3 is CASSFGAGVIEKLFF. DNA of the CDR3: TGTGCCAGCAGCTTTGGAGCAGGGGTGATTGAAAAACTGTTTTTT. This rearrangement joins TRBV11-3 to TRBJ1-4; D might be TRBD1 (6 bases). This CDR3 contains 15 residues. Germline CDR1 and CDR2: SGHNT and YENEEA. Trimming took 3 bases from V and 7 from J, leaving 15 bases between them.

The sample holds a few counts of this clonotype. The chain uses TRBV19 and TRBJ2-3, with 7 bases lining up with TRBD2. This CDR3 is built from 14 residues. J was trimmed by 3 bases and V by 3 bases; bases with no gene match: 3. Looked up from germline, CDR1 is LNHDA and CDR2 is SQIVND (reference sequence). For the CDR3, the DNA is TGTGCCAGTAGTATCGGACTAGTAACAGATACGCAGTATTTT. Translated: CASSIGLVTDTQYF.

This clonotype was observed at least ten times. The V gene is TRBV7-9, the J gene TRBJ2-4; D is uncertain. This CDR3 has 13 residues. V shed 5 bases and J shed 4 bases, with 9 bases lying between them. Per germline, CDR1 SEHNR and CDR2 FQNEAQ (reference sequence). CDR3 bases: TGTGCCAGCAGCACCGGTGAGAAAAACATTCAGTACTTC. Protein: CASSTGEKNIQYF.

At least ten counts were recorded for this clonotype. The chain combines TRBV20-1 with TRBJ1-2; 7 positions agree with TRBD1. Germline trimming cut 6 bases from V and 4 bases from J; bases unmatched to any gene: 5. The CDR3 has 12 amino acids. Germline CDR1 is DFQATT and CDR2 is SNEGSKA (reference sequence). CDR3 amino acids: CSARTGRYGYTF. As DNA, the CDR3 is TGCAGTGCCAGGACAGGCCGCTATGGCTACACCTTC.

This clonotype has a count of ten or more. This chain uses TRBV2 with TRBJ1-5; a possible D gene is TRBD1 (5 bases). The CDR3 has 15 residues. V lost 7 bases, J lost 2 bases, and 15 bases lay in between. Looked up from germline, CDR1 is SNHLY and CDR2 is FYNNEI. CDR3 nucleotides: TGTGCCAGCATGAAGGGGTCAGGACGCAATCAGCCCCAGCATTTT. The encoded protein is CASMKGSGRNQPQHF.

The chain has TRBV7-8 and TRBJ2-3; TRBD2 matches at 13 bases. CDR1 and CDR2 from the germline V gene are SGHVS and FQNEAQ. This CDR3 region has 20 residues. The trim removed 11 bases at V and 2 bases at J, leaving 22 bases unmatched. The CDR3 region is CASKPLALAGGFRFTDTQYF. Written as DNA, the CDR3 is TGTGCCTCGAAACCGTTAGCACTAGCGGGAGGGTTTAGGTTCACAGATACGCAGTATTTT.

This clonotype has a count of ten or more. The V call is TRBV3-1, the J call TRBJ1-2; the D is unclear. Between the trimmed V and J ends, which lost 4 bases and 7 bases, there was a span of 13 bases. The CDR3 is 13 amino acids. Germline-derived CDR1 and CDR2 are LGHDT and YNNKEL (reference sequence). The CDR3 DNA reads as TGTGCCAGCAGCCCTCAGGAGAGCGGTGGCTACACCTTC. Amino acids: CASSPQESGGYTF.

CDR3: CASSIFGTGPQETQYF. The CDR3 DNA is TGTGCCAGTAGTATATTCGGGACAGGGCCTCAAGAGACCCAGTACTTC. J is TRBJ2-5 and V is TRBV19; TRBD1 agrees at 9 bases. The CDR3 sequence is 16 residues long. Germline CDR1 is LNHDA and CDR2 is SQIVND (reference sequence). Trimming cost V 2 bases and J 2 bases; bases outside gene matches: 6.

Remarks on this clonotype: One end of the junction varies from germline; a read error may be responsible. The chain carries TRBV20-1 and TRBJ2-7, with 10 bases fitting TRBD2. CDR1 is DFQATT, CDR2 SNEGSKA, per germline (reference sequence). There are 13 residues in the CDR3. The CDR3 loop reads CSAGTSASCEQYF. The CDR3 DNA sequence: TGCAGTGCCGGGACTAGCGCCTCCTGCGAGCAGTACTTC.

J is TRBJ2-5 and V is TRBV24-1; D ambiguous. This CDR3 has 16 residues. Germline V gene sequence: CDR1 KGHDR, CDR2 SFDVKD. V was cut by 0 bases and J by 1 base, with 11 bases left in between. DNA for the CDR3: TGTGCCACCAGTGATTTGGGGGAAGTCGGCCAAGAGACCCAGTACTTC. Translating it yields CATSDLGEVGQETQYF.

Points on this clonotype: This could be a read error, since a much larger clone is one nucleotide away. The rearrangement joins TRBV7-9 to TRBJ2-3; D is uncertain. The CDR3 is 13 amino acids. Per the germline V gene, CDR1 is SEHNR and CDR2 is FQNEAQ (reference sequence). The CDR3: CVSSHSSTDTQYF. For the CDR3, the DNA is TGTGTCAGCAGCCACAGTAGCACAGATACGCAGTATTTT.

This clonotype was counted at least ten times. Here the CDR3 reads CASLGWGRAAPWTQYF. The DNA for the CDR3 is TGTGCCAGCCTAGGATGGGGGAGGGCCGCCCCATGGACGCAGTATTTT. The rearrangement uses TRBV6-2 or TRBV6-3 and TRBJ2-3; 7 positions agree with TRBD2. V dropped 8 bases and J dropped 9; count of bases not matched to a gene: 20. Germline values: CDR1 MNHEY, CDR2 SVGEGT. This CDR3 comprises 16 residues.

This clonotype was picked up a small number of times. This chain uses TRBV6-1 with TRBJ2-3; D may be TRBD1 (5 bases). V was cut by 5 bases and J by 2 bases, with 14 bases left in between. The CDR3 totals 15 residues. The germline V gene has CDR1 MNHNS and CDR2 SASEGT. CDR3 sequence: CASSFENRNTDTQYF. CDR3 bases: TGTGCCAGCAGTTTCGAGAACAGGAACACAGATACGCAGTATTTT.

In its sample, this clonotype was seen a few times. One base away lies a much larger clone, so this may be a sequencing read error. V gene TRBV5-1 combines with J gene TRBJ2-1; D gene ambiguous. Germline V gene sequence: CDR1 SGHRS, CDR2 YFSETQ. V gave up 5 bases and J gave up 8 bases, with 14 bases separating them. This CDR3 is built from 13 residues. The CDR3 nucleotides read TGCGCCAGCAGGGCGCCGACTGGGGATGAGCAGTTCTTC. As protein: CASRAPTGDEQFF.

There are many counts of this clonotype. The chain couples TRBV5-1 to TRBJ2-7; no clear D gene. V lost 3 bases, J lost 6 bases, and 13 bases lay in between. CDR3 length equals 13 residues. In germline, CDR1 is SGHRS, CDR2 YFSETQ. CDR3 residues: CASSSQRTGEQYF. The DNA for the CDR3 is TGCGCCAGCAGCTCTCAACGGACGGGCGAGCAGTACTTC.